The 18 T cell receptor beta chains reported below all come from one sample, sequenced in a study of shared clonotypes between healthy human individuals. Produced via immunoSEQ multiplex PCR; TCRdb's table is partial and in-frame only. The sample records over 400,000 clones, approximately 84% being singletons. Material: PBMCs. These receptors came from a woman aged 40 to 50 in good health. Some clones in this sample may be carry-over from other donors' samples.

Of note for this clone: This probably arose from a read error, given a far larger clone one base away. This sequence joins TRBV29-1 and TRBJ2-5; the D gene is possibly TRBD2 (6 bases). The germline V gene has CDR1 SQVTM and CDR2 ANQGSEA. Trimming took off 0 bases at V and 4 bases at J, with 12 bases between the two ends. The CDR3 is 14 residues long. The CDR3 DNA reads TGCAGCGTTGAAGATATGGGGACTGGAGAGACCCAGTACTTC. Translation gives CSVEDMGTGETQYF.

V usage is TRBV6-5 and J usage is TRBJ2-1; 11 positions match TRBD2. Germline-derived CDR1 and CDR2 are MNHEY and SVGAGI. Germline trimming cut 6 bases from V and 12 bases from J; bases unmatched to any gene: 10. This CDR3 region has 14 residues. The CDR3 is CASRGSGRDVGQFF. In DNA form, the CDR3 reads TGTGCCAGCAGGGGTAGCGGGAGGGATGTAGGGCAGTTCTTC.

Concerning this clone itself: The sample holds other DNA sequences that translate to the same CDR3. The V gene is TRBV19, the J gene TRBJ2-2; unclear D gene. The V end lost 3 bases, the J end lost 7 bases, and 6 bases lay between the germline ends. The CDR3 sequence is 12 residues long. Per germline, CDR1 LNHDA and CDR2 SQIVND (reference sequence). CDR3 DNA sequence: TGTGCCAGTAGTATCGGAGTCGGGGAGCTGTTTTTT. This gives the protein CASSIGVGELFF.

This CDR3 reads CASSEYAGVSGTEAFF. The CDR3 DNA follows: TGTGCCAGCAGTGAATACGCAGGGGTGTCTGGCACTGAAGCTTTCTTT. The J gene is TRBJ1-1, the V gene TRBV6-1; D perhaps matches TRBD1 (6 bases). V was pared by 2 bases and J by 4 bases, with 17 bases between. Germline V gene data show CDR1 as MNHNS and CDR2 as SASEGT. The CDR3 contains 16 residues.

As regards this clone: Other DNA sequences in the same sample also yield this CDR3. The chain uses TRBV11-2 and TRBJ2-5; 14 bases map to TRBD2. J was trimmed by 2 bases and V by 5 bases; bases with no gene match: 4. CDR3 size: 16 residues. CDR1 and CDR2 (germline): SGHAT, FQNNGV. CDR3 sequence (DNA): TGTGCCAGCAGCCCCCGACTAGCGGGAGGGCAAGAGACCCAGTACTTC. Translation: CASSPRLAGGQETQYF.

The gene calls are TRBV5-8 and TRBJ1-4; 7 nucleotides align to TRBD1. The V and J ends lost 5 bases and 0 bases, in that order; junction bases with no gene match: 7. This CDR3 contains 16 residues. Germline V CDR1 and CDR2: SGHTS, YDEGEE. The CDR3 sequence: CASRYRGGATNEKLFF. DNA for the CDR3: TGTGCCAGCAGATACAGGGGAGGGGCAACTAATGAAAAACTGTTTTTT.

The CDR3 loop reads CAWSDVGTEAFF. CDR3 DNA sequence: TGTGCCTGGAGTGACGTCGGGACTGAAGCTTTCTTT. V is TRBV30 and J is TRBJ1-1; no definite D call. The germline V gene has CDR1 GTSNPN and CDR2 SVGIG (reference sequence). The CDR3 has 12 amino acids. V was pared by 1 base and J by 5 bases, with 8 bases between.

The genes are TRBV30 and TRBJ2-7, with 8 bases lining up with TRBD2. This CDR3 contains 18 residues. V dropped 0 bases and J dropped 1; count of bases not matched to a gene: 14. From germline, CDR1 is GTSNPN and CDR2 SVGIG (reference sequence). CDR3 DNA sequence: TGTGCCTGGAGTGTACGGCCAGGGCGGACTAGCCGATCCTACGAGCAGTACTTC. Translation: CAWSVRPGRTSRSYEQYF. The full variable domain, with the rest looked up from reference TRBV30 and TRBJ2-7, is SQTIHQWPATLVQPVGSPLSLECTVEGTSNPNLYWYRQAAGRGLQLLFYSVGIGQISSEVPQNLSASRPQDRQFILSSKKLLLSDSGFYLCAWSVRPGRTSRSYEQYFGPGTRLTVT.

In regard to this clone: A far larger clone is off by one base, so a read error is likely. V is TRBV7-8 and J is TRBJ2-2; tentatively, D is TRBD2 (7 bases). Germline CDR1 SGHVS, CDR2 FQNEAQ. Trimming left V 4 bases short and J 5 bases short, with 17 bases between. The CDR3 length is 16 residues. This CDR3 reads CASSSRDGGRTGELFF. CDR3 in DNA: TGTGCCAGCAGCTCGCGGGACGGGGGGCGAACCGGGGAGCTGTTTTTT.

Note on this clone: A far larger clone is a single base away, which makes a read error likely. A read error is likely, as this CDR3 ends without the conserved phenylalanine or tryptophan. The chain carries TRBV28 and TRBJ2-7, with D tentatively TRBD2 (5 bases). Trimming took 6 bases from V and 0 from J, leaving 9 bases between them. Germline lookup yields CDR1 MDHEN and CDR2 SYDVKM. The length of the CDR3 is 13 residues. Written as DNA, the CDR3 is TGTGCCAGCAGCCGTGGGAGCTCCTACGAGCAGTACCTC. As protein: CASSRGSSYEQYL.

The rearrangement joins TRBV5-1 to TRBJ2-1; 9 positions agree with TRBD2. CDR3 length: 14 amino acids. The ends lost 5 bases at V and 8 bases at J; junction bases unmatched: 8. From germline, CDR1 is SGHRS and CDR2 YFSETQ. The chain's CDR3 is CASRRREGVDEQFF. CDR3 coding DNA: TGCGCCAGCAGACGGCGGGAGGGCGTCGATGAGCAGTTCTTC.

A few counts support this clone. This chain connects TRBV5-1 to TRBJ1-1; TRBD1 matches 9 bases. CDR3 length: 15 amino acids. V lost 0 bases to trimming and J lost 6 bases; unmatched junction nucleotides: 6. Germline CDR1 SGHRS, CDR2 YFSETQ. CDR3: CASSLGTGDVPEAFF. The CDR3 DNA follows: TGCGCCAGCAGCTTGGGGACAGGGGACGTCCCTGAAGCTTTCTTT. The complete variable domain, with remaining parts taken from reference TRBV5-1 and TRBJ1-1, reads KAGVTQTPRYLIKTRGQQVTLSCSPISGHRSVSWYQQTPGQGLQFLFEYFSETQRNKGNFPGRFSGRQFSNSRSEMNVSTLELGDSALYLCASSLGTGDVPEAFFGQGTRLTVV.

DNA for the CDR3: TGTGCCAGCAGCCCGATCGACAGGGGCCCCCGCACAGATACGCAGTATTTT. Amino acids: CASSPIDRGPRTDTQYF. The chain links TRBV28 to TRBJ2-3; 8 bases line up with TRBD1. This CDR3 has 17 amino acids. Germline CDR1 MDHEN, CDR2 SYDVKM. V dropped 6 bases and J dropped 1; count of bases not matched to a gene: 12.

This rearrangement joins TRBV18 to TRBJ1-4; D possibly corresponds to TRBD1 (5 bases). V was trimmed by 2 bases and J by 6 bases, leaving 13 bases between them. This CDR3 spans 15 amino acids. Germline V gives CDR1 KGHSH, CDR2 LQKENI. The CDR3 region has the DNA TGTGCCAGCTCACCAAGCCTGGGGCCGTATGAAAAACTGTTTTTT. Its protein product is CASSPSLGPYEKLFF.

CDR3 residues: CASSLGSGLAGKETQYF. The CDR3, as DNA: TGTGCCAGCAGCTTAGGGTCGGGACTAGCGGGAAAGGAGACCCAGTACTTC. V gene TRBV7-9 combines with J gene TRBJ2-5; TRBD2 matches 13 bases. V trimming: 1 base; J trimming: 5 bases; junction bases outside the gene matches: 7. The CDR3 extends over 17 amino acids. Germline CDR1 SEHNR, CDR2 FQNEAQ (reference sequence). The variable domain in full, completed from reference TRBV7-9 and TRBJ2-5, reads DTGVSQNPRHKITKRGQNVTFRCDPISEHNRLYWYRQTLGQGPEFLTYFQNEAQLEKSRLLSDRFSAERPKGSFSTLEIQRTEQGDSAMYLCASSLGSGLAGKETQYFGPGTRLLVL.

The chain combines TRBV7-9 with TRBJ1-4, with a tentative D call TRBD1 (5 bases). Trimming left V 1 base short and J 0 bases short, with 6 bases between. Germline values: CDR1 SEHNR, CDR2 FQNEAQ (reference sequence). The CDR3 runs 15 residues. CDR3 in amino acids: CASSLDRTTNEKLFF. CDR3 sequence (DNA): TGTGCCAGCAGCTTAGACAGGACAACTAATGAAAAACTGTTTTTT. Together with reference TRBV7-9 and TRBJ1-4, the CDR3 gives the full variable domain: DTGVSQNPRHKITKRGQNVTFRCDPISEHNRLYWYRQTLGQGPEFLTYFQNEAQLEKSRLLSDRFSAERPKGSFSTLEIQRTEQGDSAMYLCASSLDRTTNEKLFFGSGTQLSVL.

V usage is TRBV19 and J usage is TRBJ2-2; no clear D. The V end was cut by 2 bases, the J end by 1 base, with 5 bases between. Germline V gives CDR1 LNHDA, CDR2 SQIVND (reference sequence). The CDR3 runs 14 residues. As DNA, the CDR3 is TGTGCCAGTAGTATAAGAGGGAACACCGGGGAGCTGTTTTTT. Protein sequence: CASSIRGNTGELFF.

This clone was detected once. The J gene is TRBJ2-5, the V gene TRBV19, with a possible D match to TRBD1 (6 bases). The V end lost 6 bases, the J end lost 4 bases, and 12 bases lay between the germline ends. The CDR3 sequence is 13 residues long. CDR1 is LNHDA and CDR2 is SQIVND in the germline V gene (reference sequence). The chain's CDR3 is CASSPGHSETQYF. For the CDR3, the DNA is TGTGCCAGTAGCCCGGGACACTCAGAGACCCAGTACTTC.